This T cell receptor (beta chain) emerged from a study of cytomegalovirus exposure and HLA in healthy donors (dated 2017 in TCRdb). Looking at the study overall: A later analysis indicated that the roughly 130 validation repertoires were generated on the platform also employed for the roughly 730 repertoires of the first cohort. The study aimed to test whether signatures of past pathogen exposure could be identified by cataloging public T cell receptors. A separate validation cohort of approximately 130 different subjects was used in addition to the roughly 700-subject first cohort. The study combined high-throughput TCR immunosequencing, statistical association of individual TCRs with disease status, and machine learning to predict cytomegalovirus infection status.

Broad study findings and their caveats: According to the authors, the approach could potentially be generalized to other disease states and immunological phenotypes. Most TCR sequences were observed very rarely across donors, whereas some public TCRs were present in many individuals. The classifier was reported to diagnose cytomegalovirus status with high specificity and sensitivity in both the original and validation cohorts. A few of the identified cytomegalovirus-associated TCR beta chains were confirmed in vitro to be specific for cytomegalovirus antigens. A later analysis had no HLA typing for the validation cohort, so co-occurrence there was scored across all 110 or so repertoires. Subsequent analysis determined that TCRs grouped into clusters in the first cohort also showed a tendency toward co-occurrence across the roughly 120 validation repertoires, and approximately 93% of cluster scores exceeded 0. A total of 150 or so TCR beta chains were listed by the study as associated with cytomegalovirus.

The method was the immunoSEQ multiplex PCR assay. From the authors' description of their analysis: A statistical classification framework was built for diagnosing cytomegalovirus status from the catalog of TCR beta chain sequences. TCRdb mirrors the immuneACCESS table, restricted to in-frame sequences. Some clones are absent from its copies; in checked studies, under half trace to an unresolved V gene, and the reason for the others is unknown. That table supplies the V and J calls and clone size; D and trimming were determined from the DNA. This sample has about 90,000 clones in its table, and 84% of those were observed once. Of the sample, about 12% falls within the top ten clones. Inclusive of the bounding cysteine and phenylalanine, the CDR3 is 18 residues long. Only the CDR3 portion is preserved as DNA: 54 bases, with reading frame beginning at the first base. V is trimmed back by 5 bases and J by 2 bases, and the junction contains 13 bases that no gene match accounts for. The germline V gene yields SGHVS for CDR1 and FQNEAQ for CDR2.

This clone was seen a few times. Its antigen is unknown. Base qualities are not provided; no much larger clone lies one nucleotide away. Donors formed part of the validation cohort, which comprised 120 or so subjects and was distinct from the first cohort of several hundred subjects. Specimen: PBMCs. The chain is made from TRBV7-8 and TRBJ2-3; TRBD2 lines up with 10 middle nucleotides. This clonotype was obtained from a woman between 18 and 29 years old in good health and CMV-seropositive. At the DNA level, the sequence is TGTGCCAGCAGCCCGCGCCCAGCTAGCGGGGGATCCACAGATACGCAGTATTTT. The encoded protein is CASSPRPASGGSTDTQYF. Where the CDR3 stops, the reference TRBV7-8 and TRBJ2-3 genes take over; the full variable domain is GAGVSQSPRYKVAKRGQDVALRCDPISGHVSLFWYQQALGQGPEFLTYFQNEAQLDKSGLPSDRFFAERPEGSVSTLKIQRTQQEDSAVYLCASSPRPASGGSTDTQYFGPGTRLTVL.